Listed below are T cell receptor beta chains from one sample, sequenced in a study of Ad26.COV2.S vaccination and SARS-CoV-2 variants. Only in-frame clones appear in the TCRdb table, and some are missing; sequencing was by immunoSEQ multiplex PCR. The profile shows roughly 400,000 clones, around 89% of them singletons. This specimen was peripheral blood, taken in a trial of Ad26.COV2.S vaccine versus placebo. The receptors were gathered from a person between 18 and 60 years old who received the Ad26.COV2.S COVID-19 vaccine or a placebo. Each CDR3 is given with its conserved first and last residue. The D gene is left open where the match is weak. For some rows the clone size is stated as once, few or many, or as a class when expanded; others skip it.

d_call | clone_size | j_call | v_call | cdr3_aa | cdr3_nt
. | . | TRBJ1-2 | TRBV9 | CASSVGRQSPIYGYTF | TGTGCCAGCAGCGTAGGTAGACAGTCCCCCATCTATGGCTACACCTTC
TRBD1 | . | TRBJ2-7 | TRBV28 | CASSSGQGLDEQYF | TGTGCCAGCAGTTCTGGACAGGGTTTGGACGAGCAGTACTTC
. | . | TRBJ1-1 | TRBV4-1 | CASSQETVGRRTEAFF | TGCGCCAGCAGCCAAGAGACGGTAGGCAGGCGGACTGAAGCTTTCTTT
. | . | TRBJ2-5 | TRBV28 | CASSSARREGPQETQYF | TGTGCCAGCAGTTCCGCTAGAAGGGAAGGACCCCAAGAGACCCAGTACTTC
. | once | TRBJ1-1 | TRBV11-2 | CASSLDPWKEAFF | TGTGCCAGCAGCTTAGATCCTTGGAAGGAAGCTTTCTTT
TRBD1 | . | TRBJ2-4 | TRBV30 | CAWSVVSAGGSAKNIQYF | TGTGCCTGGAGTGTGGTATCGGCAGGGGGCTCAGCCAAAAACATTCAGTACTTC
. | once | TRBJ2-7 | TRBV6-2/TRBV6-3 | CASSYELYLPSEQYF | TGTGCCAGCAGTTACGAATTGTATCTTCCCTCCGAGCAGTACTTC
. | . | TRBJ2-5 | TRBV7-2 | CASSFPDSRSGVLRETQYF | TGTGCCAGCAGCTTTCCAGATTCACGGAGCGGAGTACTCCGGGAGACCCAGTACTTC
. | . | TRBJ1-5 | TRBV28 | CASSFPTGLNQPQHF | TGTGCCAGCAGTTTTCCCACAGGGCTCAATCAGCCCCAGCATTTT
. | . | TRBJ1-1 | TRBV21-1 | CASSSIMNTEAFF | TGTGCCAGCAGCTCCATAATGAACACTGAAGCTTTCTTT
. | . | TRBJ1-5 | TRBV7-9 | CASSLRGDSNQPQHF | TGTGCCAGCAGCTTACGCGGCGATAGCAATCAGCCCCAGCATTTT
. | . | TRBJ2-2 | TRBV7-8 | CASSLRGAGSNTGELFF | TGTGCCAGCAGCTTACGGGGGGCGGGTTCGAACACCGGGGAGCTGTTTTTT
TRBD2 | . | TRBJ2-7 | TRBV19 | CASSEAGGYEQYF | TGTGCCAGCTCAGAAGCGGGGGGCTACGAGCAGTACTTC
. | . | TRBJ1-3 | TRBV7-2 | CASSPELGSGNTIYF | TGTGCCAGCAGCCCCGAGTTAGGGTCTGGAAACACCATATATTTT
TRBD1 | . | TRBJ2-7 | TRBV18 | CASSAFILSRDSSYEQYF | TGTGCCAGCTCAGCCTTCATACTGTCGAGGGACAGCTCCTACGAGCAGTACTTC